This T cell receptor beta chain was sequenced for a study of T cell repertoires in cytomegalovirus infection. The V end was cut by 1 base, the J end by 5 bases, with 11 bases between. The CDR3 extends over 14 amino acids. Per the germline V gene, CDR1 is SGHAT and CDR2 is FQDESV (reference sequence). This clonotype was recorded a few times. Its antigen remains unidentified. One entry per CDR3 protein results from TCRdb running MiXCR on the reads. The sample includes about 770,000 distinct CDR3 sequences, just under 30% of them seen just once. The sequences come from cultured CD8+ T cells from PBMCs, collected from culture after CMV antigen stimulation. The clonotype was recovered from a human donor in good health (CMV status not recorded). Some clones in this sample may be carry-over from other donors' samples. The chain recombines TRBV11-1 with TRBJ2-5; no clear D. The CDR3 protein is CASSLGSLGETQYF. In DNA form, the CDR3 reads TGTGCCAGCAGCTTAGGCTCGTTAGGGGAGACCCAGTACTTC.